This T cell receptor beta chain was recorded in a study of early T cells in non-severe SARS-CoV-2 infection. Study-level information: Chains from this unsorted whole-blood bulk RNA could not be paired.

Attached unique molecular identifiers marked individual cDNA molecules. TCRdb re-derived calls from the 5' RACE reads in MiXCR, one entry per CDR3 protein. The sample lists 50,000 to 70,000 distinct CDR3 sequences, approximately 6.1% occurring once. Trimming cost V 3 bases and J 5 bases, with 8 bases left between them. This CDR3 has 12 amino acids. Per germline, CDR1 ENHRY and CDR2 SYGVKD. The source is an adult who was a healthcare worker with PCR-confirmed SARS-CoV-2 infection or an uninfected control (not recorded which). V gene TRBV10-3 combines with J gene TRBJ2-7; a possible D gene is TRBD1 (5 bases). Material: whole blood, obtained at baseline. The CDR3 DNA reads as TGTGCCATCAGTGATAGGGGCCACGAGCAGTACTTC. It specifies CAISDRGHEQYF.